This T cell receptor beta chain was recovered during a study of T cell clonotyping in hematopoietic cell transplantation. Sequenced by immunoSEQ multiplex PCR; TCRdb stores in-frame clones only, minus some. The sample has approximately 80,000 clones, around 96% seen once. As for time point: recipient sample about 28 days before transplant, after cytoreduction. The sample consisted of peripheral blood mononuclear cells, taken before stem cell transplant. This sequence was found in a woman in her forties or fifties with acute myeloid leukemia. Some clones in this sample may be carry-over from other donors' samples.

The CDR3 here is CASSDRTGPEKLFF. The CDR3 DNA follows: TGCGCCAGCAGCGACCGGACAGGGCCTGAAAAACTGTTTTTT. The V and J genes are TRBV5-1 and TRBJ1-4, with 8 nucleotides matching TRBD1. The CDR3 contains 14 residues. J was trimmed by 7 bases and V by 4 bases; bases with no gene match: 6. Germline V gene sequence: CDR1 SGHRS, CDR2 YFSETQ.